The following is a T cell receptor (beta chain) sequence with its context. As yet, its antigen is unknown. Primers for the PCR totalled 60 Vbeta and 13 Jbeta. Assay used: immunoSEQ multiplex PCR; TCRdb lists only in-frame clones, some missing. The sample carries about 130,000 clones, 80% recorded once. This sample was included in a study of cytomegalovirus exposure and HLA in healthy donors. Study as a whole: Across 300 to 400 genotyped donors, just over 80% landed in the Caucasian-associated ancestry cluster.

Study outcomes and limitations: In an earlier analysis, in approximately 630 donors, most V segments appeared productive either ~90% or ~30% of the time. The classifier reportedly diagnosed cytomegalovirus status with high sensitivity and specificity. Reported findings show TCR beta sequences accurately forecast HLA-A and HLA-B alleles in most subjects.

The germline V gene has CDR1 SEHNR and CDR2 FQNEAQ (reference sequence). This CDR3 comprises 15 residues. The V and J ends lost 4 bases and 3 bases respectively, with 12 bases between them. The TCR was taken from a man aged 40-50 years in good health and CMV-seronegative. This chain links TRBV7-9 with TRBJ2-2; no firm D call. Sequencing input: PBMCs. The CDR3 bases are TGTGCCAGCAGCTCCGATCCGGTAGACACCGGGGAGCTGTTTTTT. Its translation: CASSSDPVDTGELFF.